This T cell receptor beta chain was sequenced in a study of Tregs in tolerant kidney transplant recipients. The germline V gene has CDR1 SGHDT and CDR2 YYEEEE. The CDR3 is 16 residues long. The V gene end was trimmed by 4 bases and the J gene end by 5 bases; junction bases not matched to a gene: 12. This table comes from immunoSEQ multiplex PCR, and its TCRdb copy is limited to in-frame clones, with some not included. The profile covers under 95,000 clones, with about 91% appearing a single time and 0.34% taken by the ten largest. The source was Tregs from blood, collected before the transplant. The chain is built from TRBV5-6 and TRBJ2-5; 9 positions match TRBD1. The TCR was taken from a human donor who received a combined kidney and bone marrow transplant. The CDR3 sequence is CASSGLQGATLETQYF. The CDR3 DNA reads TGTGCCAGCAGCGGACTACAGGGGGCCACTCTGGAGACCCAGTACTTC.